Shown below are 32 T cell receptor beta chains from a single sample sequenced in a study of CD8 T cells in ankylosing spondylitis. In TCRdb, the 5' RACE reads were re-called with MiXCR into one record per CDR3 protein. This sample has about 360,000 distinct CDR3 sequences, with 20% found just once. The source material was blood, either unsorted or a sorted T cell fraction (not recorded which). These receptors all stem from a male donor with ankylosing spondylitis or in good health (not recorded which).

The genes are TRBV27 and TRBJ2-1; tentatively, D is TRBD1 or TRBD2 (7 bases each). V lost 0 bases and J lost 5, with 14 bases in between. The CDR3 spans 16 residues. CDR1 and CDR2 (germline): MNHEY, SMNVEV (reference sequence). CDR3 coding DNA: TGTGCCAGCAGTTTATCGGGAGGGGGCGTCAACAATGAGCAGTTCTTC. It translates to CASSLSGGGVNNEQFF.

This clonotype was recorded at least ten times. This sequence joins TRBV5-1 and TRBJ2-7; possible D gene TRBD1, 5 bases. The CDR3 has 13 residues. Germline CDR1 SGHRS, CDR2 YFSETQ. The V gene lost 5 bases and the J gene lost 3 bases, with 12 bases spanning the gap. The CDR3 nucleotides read TGCGCCAGCAGTTCTGACAGTTACTACGAGCAGTACTTC. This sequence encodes CASSSDSYYEQYF.

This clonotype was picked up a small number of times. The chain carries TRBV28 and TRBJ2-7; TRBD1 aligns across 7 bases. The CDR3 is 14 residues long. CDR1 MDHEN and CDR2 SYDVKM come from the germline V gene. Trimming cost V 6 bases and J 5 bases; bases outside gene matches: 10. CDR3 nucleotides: TGTGCCAGCAGCCTCAGACAGGGTGTCCACGAGCAGTACTTC. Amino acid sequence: CASSLRQGVHEQYF.

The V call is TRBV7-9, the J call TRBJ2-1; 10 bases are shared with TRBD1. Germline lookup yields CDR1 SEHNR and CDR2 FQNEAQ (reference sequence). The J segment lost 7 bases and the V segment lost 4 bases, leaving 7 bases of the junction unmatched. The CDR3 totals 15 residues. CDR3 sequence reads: CASSSTGQGLNEQFF. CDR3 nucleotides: TGTGCCAGCAGCTCAACGGGACAGGGGTTGAATGAGCAGTTCTTC. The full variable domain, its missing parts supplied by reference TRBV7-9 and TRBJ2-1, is DTGVSQNPRHKITKRGQNVTFRCDPISEHNRLYWYRQTLGQGPEFLTYFQNEAQLEKSRLLSDRFSAERPKGSFSTLEIQRTEQGDSAMYLCASSSTGQGLNEQFFGPGTRLTVL.

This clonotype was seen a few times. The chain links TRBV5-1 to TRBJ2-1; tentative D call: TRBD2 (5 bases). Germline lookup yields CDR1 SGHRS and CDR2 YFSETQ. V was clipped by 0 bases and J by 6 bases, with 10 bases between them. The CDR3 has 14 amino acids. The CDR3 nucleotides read TGCGCCAGCAGCTTGGGGCTAGCCTTCAATGAGCAGTTCTTC. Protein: CASSLGLAFNEQFF. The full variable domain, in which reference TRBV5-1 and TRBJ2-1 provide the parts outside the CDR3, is KAGVTQTPRYLIKTRGQQVTLSCSPISGHRSVSWYQQTPGQGLQFLFEYFSETQRNKGNFPGRFSGRQFSNSRSEMNVSTLELGDSALYLCASSLGLAFNEQFFGPGTRLTVL.

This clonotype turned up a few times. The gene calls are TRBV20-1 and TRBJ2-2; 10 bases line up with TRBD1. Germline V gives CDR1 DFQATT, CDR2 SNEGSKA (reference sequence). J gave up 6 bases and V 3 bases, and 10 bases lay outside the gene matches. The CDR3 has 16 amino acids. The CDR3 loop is CSASPRDRGFPGELFF. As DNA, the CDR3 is TGCAGTGCTAGCCCACGGGACAGGGGATTCCCCGGGGAGCTGTTTTTT.

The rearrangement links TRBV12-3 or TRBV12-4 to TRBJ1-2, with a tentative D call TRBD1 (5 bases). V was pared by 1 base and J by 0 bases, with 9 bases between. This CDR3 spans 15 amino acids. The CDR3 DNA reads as TGTGCCAGCAGTTTAGTGCAGGGAGCTAACTATGGCTACACCTTC. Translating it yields CASSLVQGANYGYTF.

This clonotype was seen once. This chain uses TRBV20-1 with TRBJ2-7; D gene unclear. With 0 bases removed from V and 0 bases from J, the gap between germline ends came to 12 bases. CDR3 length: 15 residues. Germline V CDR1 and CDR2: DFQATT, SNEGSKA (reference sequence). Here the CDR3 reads CSARDWAGLSYEQYF. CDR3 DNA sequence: TGCAGTGCTAGAGATTGGGCAGGCCTCTCCTACGAGCAGTACTTC.

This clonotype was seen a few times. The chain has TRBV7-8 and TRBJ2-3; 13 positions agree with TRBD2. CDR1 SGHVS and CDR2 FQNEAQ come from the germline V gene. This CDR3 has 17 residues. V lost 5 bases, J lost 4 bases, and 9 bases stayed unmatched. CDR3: CASSQPTSGGAPDTQYF. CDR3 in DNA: TGTGCCAGCAGCCAACCAACTAGCGGGGGGGCCCCAGATACGCAGTATTTT.

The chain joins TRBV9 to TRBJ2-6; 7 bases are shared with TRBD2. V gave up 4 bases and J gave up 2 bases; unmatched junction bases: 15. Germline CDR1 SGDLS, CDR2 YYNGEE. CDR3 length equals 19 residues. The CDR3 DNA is TGTGCCAGCAGCCCCCGCGGCGGGCAGGGAGGGCCTGGGGCCAACGTCCTGACTTTC. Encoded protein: CASSPRGGQGGPGANVLTF.

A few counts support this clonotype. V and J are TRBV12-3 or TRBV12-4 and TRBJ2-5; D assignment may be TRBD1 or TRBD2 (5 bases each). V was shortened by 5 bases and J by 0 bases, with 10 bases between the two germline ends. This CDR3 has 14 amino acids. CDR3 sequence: CASSTRDDQETQYF. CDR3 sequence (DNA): TGTGCCAGCAGTACCCGGGACGACCAAGAGACCCAGTACTTC.

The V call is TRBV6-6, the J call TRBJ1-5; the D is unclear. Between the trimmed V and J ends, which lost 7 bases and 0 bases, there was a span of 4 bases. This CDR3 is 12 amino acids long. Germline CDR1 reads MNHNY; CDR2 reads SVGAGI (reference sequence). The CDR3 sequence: CASIGSNQPQHF. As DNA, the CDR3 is TGTGCCAGCATCGGTAGCAATCAGCCCCAGCATTTT.

CDR3: CASSPRDHYNEQFF. For the CDR3, the DNA is TGTGCCAGCAGCCCCCGGGACCACTACAATGAGCAGTTCTTC. The V and J genes are TRBV11-2 and TRBJ2-1; D tentatively fits TRBD1 or TRBD2 (5 bases each). Looked up from germline, CDR1 is SGHAT and CDR2 is FQNNGV. The CDR3 is made up of 14 amino acids. V shed 5 bases and J shed 3 bases, with 11 bases lying between them.

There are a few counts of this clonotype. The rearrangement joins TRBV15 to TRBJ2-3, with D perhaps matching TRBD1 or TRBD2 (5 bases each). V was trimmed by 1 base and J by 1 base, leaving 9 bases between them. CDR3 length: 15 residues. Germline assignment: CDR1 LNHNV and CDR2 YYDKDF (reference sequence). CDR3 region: CATSRAQGRTDTQYF. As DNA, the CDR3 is TGTGCCACCAGCAGAGCCCAGGGACGCACAGATACGCAGTATTTT.

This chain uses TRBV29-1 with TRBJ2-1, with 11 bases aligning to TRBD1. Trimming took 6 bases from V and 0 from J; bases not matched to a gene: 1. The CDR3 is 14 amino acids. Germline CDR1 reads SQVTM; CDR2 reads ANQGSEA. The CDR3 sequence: CSVGTGGSYNEQFF. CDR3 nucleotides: TGCAGCGTAGGGACAGGGGGCTCCTACAATGAGCAGTTCTTC.

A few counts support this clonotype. CDR3 sequence: CASKGASETQYF. The DNA for the CDR3 is TGTGCCAGCAAGGGAGCCTCAGAGACCCAGTACTTC. The chain combines TRBV7-8 with TRBJ2-5; possible D gene TRBD2, 5 bases. CDR1 SGHVS and CDR2 FQNEAQ come from the germline V gene. There are 12 residues in the CDR3. V dropped 7 bases and J dropped 4 bases, with 10 bases sitting between them.

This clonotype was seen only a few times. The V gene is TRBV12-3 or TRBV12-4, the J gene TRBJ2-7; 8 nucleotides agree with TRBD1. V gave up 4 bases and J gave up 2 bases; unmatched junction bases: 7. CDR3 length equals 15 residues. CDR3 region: CASSWTGMVPYEQYF. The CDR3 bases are TGTGCCAGCAGTTGGACAGGGATGGTCCCCTACGAGCAGTACTTC.

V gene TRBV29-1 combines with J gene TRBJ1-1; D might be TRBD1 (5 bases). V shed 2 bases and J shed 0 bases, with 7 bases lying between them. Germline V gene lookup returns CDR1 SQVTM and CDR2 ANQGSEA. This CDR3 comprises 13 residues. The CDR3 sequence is CSVEQGVNTEAFF. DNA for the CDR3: TGCAGCGTTGAACAGGGCGTGAACACTGAAGCTTTCTTT.

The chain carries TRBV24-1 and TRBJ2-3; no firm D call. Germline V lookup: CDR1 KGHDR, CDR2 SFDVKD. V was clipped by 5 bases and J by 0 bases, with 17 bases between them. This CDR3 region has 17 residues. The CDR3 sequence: CATSGWVRQESTDTQYF. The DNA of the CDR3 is TGTGCCACCAGTGGGTGGGTTCGGCAGGAGAGCACAGATACGCAGTATTTT.

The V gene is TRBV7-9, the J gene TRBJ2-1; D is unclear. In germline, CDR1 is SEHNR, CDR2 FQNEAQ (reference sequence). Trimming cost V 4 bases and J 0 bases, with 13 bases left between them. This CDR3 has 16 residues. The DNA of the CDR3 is TGTGCCAGCAGCTCGACTCAGACTGACTCCTACAATGAGCAGTTCTTC. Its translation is CASSSTQTDSYNEQFF.

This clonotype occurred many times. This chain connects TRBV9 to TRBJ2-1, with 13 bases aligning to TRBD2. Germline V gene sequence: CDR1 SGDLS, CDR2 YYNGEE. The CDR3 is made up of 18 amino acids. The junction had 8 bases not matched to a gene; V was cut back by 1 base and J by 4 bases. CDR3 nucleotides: TGTGCCAGCAGCGTAATTCTCGGACTAGCGGGGGAATACAATGAGCAGTTCTTC. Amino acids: CASSVILGLAGEYNEQFF.

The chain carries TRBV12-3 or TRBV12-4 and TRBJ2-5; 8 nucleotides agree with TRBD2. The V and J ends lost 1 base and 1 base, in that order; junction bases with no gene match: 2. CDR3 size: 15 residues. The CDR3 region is CASSLVRGAQETQYF. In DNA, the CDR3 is TGTGCCAGCAGTTTAGTGCGGGGGGCCCAAGAGACCCAGTACTTC.

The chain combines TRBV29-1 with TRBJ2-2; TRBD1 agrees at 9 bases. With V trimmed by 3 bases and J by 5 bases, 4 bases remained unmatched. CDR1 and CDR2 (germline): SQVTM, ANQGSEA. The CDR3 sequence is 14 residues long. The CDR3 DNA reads TGCAGCGTTGAGACAGGGGGAGGTACCGGGGAGCTGTTTTTT. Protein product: CSVETGGGTGELFF.

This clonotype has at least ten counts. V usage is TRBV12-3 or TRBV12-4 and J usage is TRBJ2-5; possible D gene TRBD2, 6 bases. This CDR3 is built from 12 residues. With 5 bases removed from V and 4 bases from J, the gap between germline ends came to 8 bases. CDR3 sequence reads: CASSPEGETQYF. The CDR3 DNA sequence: TGTGCCAGCAGTCCGGAGGGAGAGACCCAGTACTTC.

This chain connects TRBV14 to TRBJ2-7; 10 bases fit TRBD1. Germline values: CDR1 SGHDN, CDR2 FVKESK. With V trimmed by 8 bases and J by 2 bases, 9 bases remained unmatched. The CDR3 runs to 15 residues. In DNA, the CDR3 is TGTGCCAGCTCTCCAGGGACAGGGGATCCCTACGAGCAGTACTTC. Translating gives CASSPGTGDPYEQYF. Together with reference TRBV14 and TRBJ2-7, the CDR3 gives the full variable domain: EAGVTQFPSHSVIEKGQTVTLRCDPISGHDNLYWYRRVMGKEIKFLLHFVKESKQDESGMPNNRFLAERTGGTYSTLKVQPAELEDSGVYFCASSPGTGDPYEQYFGPGTRLTVT.

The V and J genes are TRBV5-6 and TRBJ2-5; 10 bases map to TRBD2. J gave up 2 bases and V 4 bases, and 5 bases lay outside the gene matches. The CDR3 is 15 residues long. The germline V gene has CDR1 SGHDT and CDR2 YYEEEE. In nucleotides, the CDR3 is TGTGCCAGCAGCCAGTCTAGCGGGGGACAAGAGACCCAGTACTTC. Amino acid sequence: CASSQSSGGQETQYF.

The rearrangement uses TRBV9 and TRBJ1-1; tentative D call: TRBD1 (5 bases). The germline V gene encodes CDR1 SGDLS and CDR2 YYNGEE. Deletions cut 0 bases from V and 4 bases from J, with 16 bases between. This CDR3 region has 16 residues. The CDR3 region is CASSVEGHSLATEAFF. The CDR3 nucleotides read TGTGCCAGCAGCGTAGAGGGGCACTCTCTGGCCACTGAAGCTTTCTTT.

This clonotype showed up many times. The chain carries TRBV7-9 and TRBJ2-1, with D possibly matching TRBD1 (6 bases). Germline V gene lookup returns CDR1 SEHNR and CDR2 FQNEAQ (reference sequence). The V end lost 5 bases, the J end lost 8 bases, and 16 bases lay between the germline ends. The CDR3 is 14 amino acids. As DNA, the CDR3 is TGTGCCAGCAGCCTACAGGGTGGCGGGTATGAGCAGTTCTTC. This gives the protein CASSLQGGGYEQFF.

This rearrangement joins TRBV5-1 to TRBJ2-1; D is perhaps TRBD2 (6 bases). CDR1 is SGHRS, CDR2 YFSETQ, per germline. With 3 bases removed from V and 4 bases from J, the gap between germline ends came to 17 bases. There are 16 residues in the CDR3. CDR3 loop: CASSSPLRGLYNEQFF. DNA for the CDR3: TGCGCCAGCAGCTCCCCCCTGCGGGGCCTTTACAATGAGCAGTTCTTC.

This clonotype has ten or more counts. CDR3 in DNA: TGTGCCAGCAGCTCCGGCTATGGCTACACCTTC. Its translation is CASSSGYGYTF. V and J are TRBV9 and TRBJ1-2; D ambiguous. This CDR3 has 11 amino acids. Germline-derived CDR1 and CDR2 are SGDLS and YYNGEE. Trimming removed 4 bases from V and 4 bases from J, with 5 bases in between.

In DNA form, the CDR3 reads TGTGCCAGCACGACAGGGGGCCAGGAGCAGTTCTTC. Its translation: CASTTGGQEQFF. The V call is TRBV7-2, the J call TRBJ2-1, with 10 positions matching TRBD1. J gave up 10 bases and V 7 bases, and 4 bases lay outside the gene matches. The CDR3 consists of 12 residues. Looked up from germline, CDR1 is SGHTA and CDR2 is FQGNSA.

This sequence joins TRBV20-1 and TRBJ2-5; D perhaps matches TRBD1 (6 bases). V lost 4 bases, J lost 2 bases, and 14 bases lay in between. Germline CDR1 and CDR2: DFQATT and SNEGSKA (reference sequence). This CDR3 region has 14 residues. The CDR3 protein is CSANDRDNQETQYF. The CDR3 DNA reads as TGCAGTGCTAACGACCGGGACAATCAAGAGACCCAGTACTTC.